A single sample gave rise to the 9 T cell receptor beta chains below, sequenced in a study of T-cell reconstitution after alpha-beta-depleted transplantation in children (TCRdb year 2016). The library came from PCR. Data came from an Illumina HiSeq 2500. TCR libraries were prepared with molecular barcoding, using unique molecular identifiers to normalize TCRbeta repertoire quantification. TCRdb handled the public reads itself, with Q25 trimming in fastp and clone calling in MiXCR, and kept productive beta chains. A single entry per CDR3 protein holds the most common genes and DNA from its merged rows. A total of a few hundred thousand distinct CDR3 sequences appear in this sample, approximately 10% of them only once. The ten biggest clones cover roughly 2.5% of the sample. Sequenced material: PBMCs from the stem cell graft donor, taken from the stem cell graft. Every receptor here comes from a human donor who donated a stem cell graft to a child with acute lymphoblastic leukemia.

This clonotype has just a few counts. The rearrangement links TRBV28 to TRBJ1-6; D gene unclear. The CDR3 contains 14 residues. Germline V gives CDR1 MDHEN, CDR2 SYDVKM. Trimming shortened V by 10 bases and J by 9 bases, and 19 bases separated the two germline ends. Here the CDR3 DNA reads TGTGCCACCCATAACCCGGGAGTAGGTTCACCCCTCCACTTT. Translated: CATHNPGVGSPLHF.

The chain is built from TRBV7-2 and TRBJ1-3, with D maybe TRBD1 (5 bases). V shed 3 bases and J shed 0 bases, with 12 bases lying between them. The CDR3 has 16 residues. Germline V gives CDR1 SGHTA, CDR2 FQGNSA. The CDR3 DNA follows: TGTGCCAGCAGCTTGGACACTACTTGCTCTGGAAACACCATATATTTT. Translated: CASSLDTTCSGNTIYF.

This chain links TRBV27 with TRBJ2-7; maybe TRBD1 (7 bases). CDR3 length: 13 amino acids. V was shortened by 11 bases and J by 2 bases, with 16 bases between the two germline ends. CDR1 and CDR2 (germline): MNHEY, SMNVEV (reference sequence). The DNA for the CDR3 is TGTGCCCGCTCGACAGGGAGGCCCTACGAGCAGTACTTC. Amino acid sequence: CARSTGRPYEQYF.

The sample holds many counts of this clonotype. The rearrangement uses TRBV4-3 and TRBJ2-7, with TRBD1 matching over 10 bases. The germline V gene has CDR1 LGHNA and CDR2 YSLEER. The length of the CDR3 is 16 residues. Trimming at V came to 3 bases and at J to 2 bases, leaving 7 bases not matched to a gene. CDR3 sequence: CASSQAIGTGAYEQYF. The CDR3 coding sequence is TGCGCCAGCAGCCAGGCCATAGGGACAGGGGCCTACGAGCAGTACTTC.

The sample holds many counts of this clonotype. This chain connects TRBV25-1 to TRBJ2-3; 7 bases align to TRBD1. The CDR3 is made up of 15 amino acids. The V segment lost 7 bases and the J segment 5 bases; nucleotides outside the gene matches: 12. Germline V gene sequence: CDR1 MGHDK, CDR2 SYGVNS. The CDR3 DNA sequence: TGTGCCAGCAATGTGTGGGGGACAGCCGGAGATACGCAGTATTTT. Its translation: CASNVWGTAGDTQYF.

The CDR3 loop reads CASSLAGAGVTYEQYF. Written as DNA, the CDR3 is TGTGCCAGCAGCTTAGCGGGAGCAGGGGTAACCTACGAGCAGTACTTC. The rearrangement joins TRBV7-2 to TRBJ2-7; D might be TRBD1 (6 bases). The CDR3 extends over 16 amino acids. Germline assignment: CDR1 SGHTA and CDR2 FQGNSA. V shed 0 bases and J shed 2 bases, with 14 bases lying between them.

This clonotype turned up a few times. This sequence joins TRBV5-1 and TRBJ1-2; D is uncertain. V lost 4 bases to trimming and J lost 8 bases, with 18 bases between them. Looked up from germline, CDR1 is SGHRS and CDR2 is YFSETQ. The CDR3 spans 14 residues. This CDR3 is CASSPGNWKWGYTF. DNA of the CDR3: TGCGCCAGCAGCCCTGGAAACTGGAAGTGGGGCTACACCTTC.

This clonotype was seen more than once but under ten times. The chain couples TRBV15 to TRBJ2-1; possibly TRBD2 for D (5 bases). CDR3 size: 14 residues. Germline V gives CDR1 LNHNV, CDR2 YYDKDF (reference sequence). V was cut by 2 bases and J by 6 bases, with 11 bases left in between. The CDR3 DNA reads TGTGCCACCAGCAGACGGGGAAGTTCCAATGAGCAGTTCTTC. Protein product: CATSRRGSSNEQFF.

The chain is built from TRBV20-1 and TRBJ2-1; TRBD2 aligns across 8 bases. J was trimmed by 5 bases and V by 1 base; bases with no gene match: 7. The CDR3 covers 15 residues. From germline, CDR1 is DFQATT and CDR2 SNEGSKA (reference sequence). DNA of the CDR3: TGCAGTGCTAGAGTGTCGGGACTAGTGGACAATGAGCAGTTCTTC. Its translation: CSARVSGLVDNEQFF.